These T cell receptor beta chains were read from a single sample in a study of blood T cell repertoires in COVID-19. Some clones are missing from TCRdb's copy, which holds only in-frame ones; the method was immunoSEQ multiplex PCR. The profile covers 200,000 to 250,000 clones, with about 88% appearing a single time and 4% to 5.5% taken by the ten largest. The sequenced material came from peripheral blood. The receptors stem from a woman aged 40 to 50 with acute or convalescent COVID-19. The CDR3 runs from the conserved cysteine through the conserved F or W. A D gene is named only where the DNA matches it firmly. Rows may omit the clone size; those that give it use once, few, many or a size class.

CASSSGGSNQPQHF,TGTGCCAGCAGTTCGGGGGGAAGCAATCAGCCCCAGCATTTT,-,TRBJ1-5,-,TRBV11-2
CASSFQGGTGELFF,TGTGCCAGCAGCTTTCAAGGGGGCACCGGGGAGCTGTTTTTT,-,TRBJ2-2,-,TRBV5-6
CATSDNSGGTDTQYF,TGTGCCACCAGTGATAATAGCGGGGGGACAGATACGCAGTATTTT,-,TRBJ2-3,TRBD2,TRBV24-1
CASSQSRERTSGANVLTF,TGCGCCAGCAGTCAATCTCGGGAGAGGACTTCTGGGGCCAACGTCCTGACTTTC,-,TRBJ2-6,-,TRBV23-1
CASSSYGGKNTEAFF,TGTGCCAGCTCATCGTACGGGGGGAAGAACACTGAAGCTTTCTTT,-,TRBJ1-1,-,TRBV18
CASSIEGGETQYF,TGTGCCAGTAGTATAGAGGGGGGGGAGACCCAGTACTTC,-,TRBJ2-5,TRBD2,TRBV19
CASSAERSNTGELFF,TGTGCCAGCAGTGCTGAGCGGTCGAACACCGGGGAGCTGTTTTTT,-,TRBJ2-2,-,TRBV2
CASSPIAGYSNQPQHF,TGTGCCAGCTCACCAATCGCCGGTTATAGCAATCAGCCCCAGCATTTT,-,TRBJ1-5,-,TRBV18
CASSQGTGNNSPLHF,TGTGCCAGCAGCCAAGGGACGGGGAATAATTCACCCCTCCACTTT,-,TRBJ1-6,-,TRBV3-1/TRBV3-2
CASSWGTGYNQPQHF,TGCGCCAGCAGCTGGGGGACAGGGTACAATCAGCCCCAGCATTTT,once,TRBJ1-5,TRBD1,TRBV5-1
CAISERIRDRGLVYGYTF,TGTGCCATCAGTGAGCGGATCCGGGACAGGGGTTTAGTGTATGGCTACACCTTC,-,TRBJ1-2,TRBD1,TRBV10-3
CASSTEGGYYGYTF,TGTGCCAGCAGCACCGAGGGGGGGTACTATGGCTACACCTTC,-,TRBJ1-2,-,TRBV3-1/TRBV3-2
CASSVGTVNTEAFF,TGTGCCAGTAGTGTCGGGACAGTCAACACTGAAGCTTTCTTT,-,TRBJ1-1,TRBD1,TRBV19
CARAWDILNSPLHF,TGTGCCAGGGCATGGGACATTTTAAATTCACCCCTCCACTTT,-,TRBJ1-6,-,TRBV6-4
CASSREVAFSGNTIYF,TGTGCCAGCAGCCGAGAAGTTGCGTTCTCTGGAAACACCATATATTTT,-,TRBJ1-3,-,TRBV11-2
CASRKRDRAADTQYF,TGTGCCAGCAGAAAGAGGGACAGGGCGGCAGATACGCAGTATTTT,-,TRBJ2-3,TRBD1,TRBV2
CASSLKRGSTDTQYF,TGTGCCAGCAGTCTAAAGCGGGGGAGCACAGATACGCAGTATTTT,once,TRBJ2-3,TRBD2,TRBV6-5
CASSLARGTENEQFF,TGTGCCAGCAGCTTAGCGCGGGGGACGGAAAATGAGCAGTTCTTC,few,TRBJ2-1,TRBD2,TRBV7-2
CASSLGQGGTGELFF,TGCGCCAGCAGCTTGGGCCAGGGTGGGACCGGGGAGCTGTTTTTT,-,TRBJ2-2,-,TRBV5-1
CASSASGTGYNEQFF,TGTGCCAGCAGCGCCTCCGGGACAGGTTACAATGAGCAGTTCTTC,-,TRBJ2-1,TRBD1,TRBV9
CASSLRTGLGAFF,TGCGCCAGCAGCTTGCGGACAGGGTTGGGAGCTTTCTTT,-,TRBJ1-1,TRBD1,TRBV5-1
CASSSRQRATNEKLFF,TGTGCCAGCAGCTCACGACAGCGTGCAACTAATGAAAAACTGTTTTTT,-,TRBJ1-4,-,TRBV7-9
CASSLGLRGTADTQYF,TGTGCCAGCAGCTTGGGGCTGCGGGGGACGGCAGATACGCAGTATTTT,-,TRBJ2-3,TRBD2,TRBV5-6
CASSLFPGTDNQPQHF,TGTGCCAGCAGCTTATTCCCGGGGACAGATAATCAGCCCCAGCATTTT,-,TRBJ1-5,TRBD1,TRBV7-9
CASSLNDRDSYNEQFF,TGTGCCAGCAGCTTAAACGACAGGGATTCCTACAATGAGCAGTTCTTC,-,TRBJ2-1,TRBD1,TRBV11-2
CASGDLTEAFF,TGTGCCAGCGGGGATTTGACTGAAGCTTTCTTT,-,TRBJ1-1,-,TRBV19
CASSIIPPLSGTGVKDTEAFF,TGTGCCAGTAGTATTATCCCCCCGTTATCGGGGACAGGGGTGAAGGACACTGAAGCTTTCTTT,-,TRBJ1-1,TRBD1,TRBV19
CASSPLRGQETQYF,TGTGCCAGCTCACCCTTAAGGGGACAAGAGACCCAGTACTTC,-,TRBJ2-5,-,TRBV18
CASSYGAGMSYGYTF,TGTGCCAGCAGTTACGGTGCAGGGATGAGCTATGGCTACACCTTC,-,TRBJ1-2,-,TRBV6-5